This TCR beta chain was recovered during a study of shared clonotypes between healthy human individuals. Here immunoSEQ multiplex PCR was the method, and the copy in TCRdb shows in-frame clones only, minus some. The sample consists of around 550,000 clones, 96% of them appearing once. The CDR3 is 21 amino acids. V was cut by 4 bases and J by 5 bases, with 30 bases left in between. This rearrangement joins TRBV23-1 to TRBJ1-6; D ambiguous. Being an ORF, TRBV23-1 has a function that is uncertain. Sample: naive CD4+ T cells sorted from blood. Regarding subset: CD45RA+ positively selected. The source is a woman younger than 45 in good health. The chain's CDR3 is CASSLKWPTLPSRNDNSPLHF. For the CDR3, the DNA is TGCGCCAGCAGTCTAAAGTGGCCGACCCTACCCTCCCGTAATGATAATTCACCCCTCCACTTT.